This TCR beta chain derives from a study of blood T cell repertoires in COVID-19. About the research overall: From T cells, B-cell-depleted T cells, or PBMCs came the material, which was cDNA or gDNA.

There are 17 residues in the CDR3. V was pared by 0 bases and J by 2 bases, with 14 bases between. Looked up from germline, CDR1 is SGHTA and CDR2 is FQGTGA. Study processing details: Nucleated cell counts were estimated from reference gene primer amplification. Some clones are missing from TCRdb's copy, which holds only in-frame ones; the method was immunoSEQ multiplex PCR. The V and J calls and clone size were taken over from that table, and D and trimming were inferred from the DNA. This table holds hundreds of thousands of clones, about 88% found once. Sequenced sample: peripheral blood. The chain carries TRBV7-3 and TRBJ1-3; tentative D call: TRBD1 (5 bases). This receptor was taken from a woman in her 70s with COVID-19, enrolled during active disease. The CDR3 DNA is TGTGCCAGCAGCTTAACATCTGTTGCAGGGCCTGGAAACACCATATATTTT. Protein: CASSLTSVAGPGNTIYF.